This paragraph covers one T cell receptor (beta chain) sequence. This entry belongs to a study of blood T cell repertoires in COVID-19. In the authors' workflow: Amplification with reference gene primers provided the estimates of nucleated cell counts. Method: immunoSEQ multiplex PCR; TCRdb's copy keeps in-frame clones and lacks some. The V and J calls and clone size come from that table; D and trimming were worked out from the DNA. Here the sample spans 200,000 to 250,000 clones, 65% to 90% being singletons. The CDR3 has 15 residues. The V gene's germline CDR1 is LGHDT and CDR2 YNNKEL (reference sequence). V lost 1 base and J 3 bases, leaving 13 bases between the germline ends.

This chain joins TRBV3-1 (or the pseudogene TRBV3-2) and TRBJ2-7; D may be TRBD2 (6 bases). The source is a woman aged 50 to 65 with acute or convalescent COVID-19. Sample: peripheral blood. Here the CDR3 reads CASSQGRGGFYEQYF. The CDR3 DNA follows: TGTGCCAGCAGCCAAGGGAGGGGAGGTTTCTACGAGCAGTACTTC.